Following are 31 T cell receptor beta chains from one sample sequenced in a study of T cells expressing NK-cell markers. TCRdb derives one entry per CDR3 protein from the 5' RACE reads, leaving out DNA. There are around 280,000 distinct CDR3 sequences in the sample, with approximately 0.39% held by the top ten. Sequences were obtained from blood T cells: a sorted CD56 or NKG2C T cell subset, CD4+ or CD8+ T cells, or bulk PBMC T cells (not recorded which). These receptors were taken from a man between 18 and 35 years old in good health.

The CDR3 sequence: CASSERGTQYF. This chain connects TRBV25-1 to TRBJ2-3; there is no DNA to check the TCRdb D call of TRBD1. The CDR3 sequence is 11 residues long. Germline CDR1 and CDR2: MGHDK and SYGVNS.

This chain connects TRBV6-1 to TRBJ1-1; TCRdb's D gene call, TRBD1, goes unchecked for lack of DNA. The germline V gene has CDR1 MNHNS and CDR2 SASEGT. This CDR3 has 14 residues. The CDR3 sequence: CASIPQQGNTEAFF.

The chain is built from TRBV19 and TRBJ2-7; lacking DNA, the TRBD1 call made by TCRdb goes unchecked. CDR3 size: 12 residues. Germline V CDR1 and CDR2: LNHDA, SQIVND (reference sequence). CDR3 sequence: CASTGQNYEQYF.

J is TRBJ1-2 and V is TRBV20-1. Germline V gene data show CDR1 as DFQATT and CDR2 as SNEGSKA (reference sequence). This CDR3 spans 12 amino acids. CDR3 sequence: CSASGGLRGYTF.

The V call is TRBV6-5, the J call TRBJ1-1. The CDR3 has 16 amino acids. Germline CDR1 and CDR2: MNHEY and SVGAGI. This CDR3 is CASSYSRSWGNTEAFF.

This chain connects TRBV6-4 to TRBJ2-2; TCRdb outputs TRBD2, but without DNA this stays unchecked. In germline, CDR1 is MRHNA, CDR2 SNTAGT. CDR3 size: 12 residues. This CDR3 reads CASSTGPGELFF.

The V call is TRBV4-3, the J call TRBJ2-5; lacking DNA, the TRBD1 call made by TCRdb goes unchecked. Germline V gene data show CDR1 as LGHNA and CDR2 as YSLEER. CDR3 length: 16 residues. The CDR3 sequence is CASSQVSGNRRETQYF.

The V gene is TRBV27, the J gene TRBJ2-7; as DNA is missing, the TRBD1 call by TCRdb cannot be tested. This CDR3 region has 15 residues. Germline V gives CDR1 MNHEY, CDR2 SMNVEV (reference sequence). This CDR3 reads CASSLPRTGYYEQYF.

CDR3: CASTAGGTGNQPQHF. This sequence joins TRBV6-1 and TRBJ1-5. This CDR3 has 15 amino acids. Per germline, CDR1 MNHNS and CDR2 SASEGT.

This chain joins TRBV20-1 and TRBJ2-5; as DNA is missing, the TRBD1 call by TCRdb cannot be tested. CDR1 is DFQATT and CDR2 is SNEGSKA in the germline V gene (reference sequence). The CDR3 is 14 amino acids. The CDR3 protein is CSASRGVHQETQYF.

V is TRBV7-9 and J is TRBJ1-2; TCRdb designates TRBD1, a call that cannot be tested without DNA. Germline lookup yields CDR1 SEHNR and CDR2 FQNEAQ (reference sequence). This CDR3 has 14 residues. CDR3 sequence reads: CASSLNRGEYGYTF.

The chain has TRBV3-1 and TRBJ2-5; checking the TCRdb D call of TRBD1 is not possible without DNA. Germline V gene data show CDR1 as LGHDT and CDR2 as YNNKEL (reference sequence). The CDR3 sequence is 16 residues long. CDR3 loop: CASSQTARGPDRAQYF.

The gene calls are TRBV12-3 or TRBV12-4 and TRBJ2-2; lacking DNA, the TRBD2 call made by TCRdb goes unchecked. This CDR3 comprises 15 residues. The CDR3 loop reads CASSFLGSGTGELFF.

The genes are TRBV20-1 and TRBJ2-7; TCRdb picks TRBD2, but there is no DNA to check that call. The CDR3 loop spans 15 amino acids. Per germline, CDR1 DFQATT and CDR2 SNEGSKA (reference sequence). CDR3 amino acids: CSARIAGGSRYEQYF.

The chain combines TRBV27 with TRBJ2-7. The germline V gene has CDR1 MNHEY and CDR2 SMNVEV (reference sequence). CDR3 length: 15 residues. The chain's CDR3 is CASSLSGLSVYEQYF.

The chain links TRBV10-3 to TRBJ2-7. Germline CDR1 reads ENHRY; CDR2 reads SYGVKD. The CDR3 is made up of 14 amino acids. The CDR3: CAISGGSSSYEQYF.

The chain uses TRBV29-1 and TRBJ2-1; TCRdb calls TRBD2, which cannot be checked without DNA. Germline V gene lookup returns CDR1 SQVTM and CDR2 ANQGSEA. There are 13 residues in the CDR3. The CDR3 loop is CSVVLAGVYEQFF.

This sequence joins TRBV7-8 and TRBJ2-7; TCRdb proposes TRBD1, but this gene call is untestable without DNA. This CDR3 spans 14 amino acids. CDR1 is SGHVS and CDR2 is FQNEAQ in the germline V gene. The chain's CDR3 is CASSLAAGGYEQYF.

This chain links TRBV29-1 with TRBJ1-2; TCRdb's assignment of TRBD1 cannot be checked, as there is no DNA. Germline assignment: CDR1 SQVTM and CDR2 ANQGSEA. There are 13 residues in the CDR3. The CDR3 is CSVEAGGIGGYTF.

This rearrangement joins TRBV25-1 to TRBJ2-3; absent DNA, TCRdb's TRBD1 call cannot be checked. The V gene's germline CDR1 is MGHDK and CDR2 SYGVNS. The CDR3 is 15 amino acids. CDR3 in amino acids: CASTPGGTFTDTQYF.

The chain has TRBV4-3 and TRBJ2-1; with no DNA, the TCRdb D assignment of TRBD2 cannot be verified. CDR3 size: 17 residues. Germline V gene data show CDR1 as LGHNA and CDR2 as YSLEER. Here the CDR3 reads CASSQDRGSSSYNEQFF.

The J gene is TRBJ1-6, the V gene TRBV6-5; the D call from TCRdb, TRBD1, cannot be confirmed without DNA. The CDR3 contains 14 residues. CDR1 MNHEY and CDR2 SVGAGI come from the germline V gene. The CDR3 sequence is CASSYRDKNSPLHF.

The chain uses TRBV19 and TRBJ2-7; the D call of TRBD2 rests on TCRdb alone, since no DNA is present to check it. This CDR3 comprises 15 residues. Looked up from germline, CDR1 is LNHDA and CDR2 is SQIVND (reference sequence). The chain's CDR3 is CASSIVGRPTYEQYF.

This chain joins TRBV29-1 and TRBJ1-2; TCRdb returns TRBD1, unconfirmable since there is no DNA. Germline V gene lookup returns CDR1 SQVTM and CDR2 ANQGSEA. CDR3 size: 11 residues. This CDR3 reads CSGDGLLGYTF.

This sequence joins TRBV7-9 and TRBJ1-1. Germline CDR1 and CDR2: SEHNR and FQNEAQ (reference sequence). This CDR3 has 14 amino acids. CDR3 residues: CASSLLGTSLEAFF.

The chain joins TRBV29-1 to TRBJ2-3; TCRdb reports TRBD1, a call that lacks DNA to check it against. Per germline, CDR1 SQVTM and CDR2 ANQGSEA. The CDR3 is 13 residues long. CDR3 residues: CSTGQVNTDTQYF.

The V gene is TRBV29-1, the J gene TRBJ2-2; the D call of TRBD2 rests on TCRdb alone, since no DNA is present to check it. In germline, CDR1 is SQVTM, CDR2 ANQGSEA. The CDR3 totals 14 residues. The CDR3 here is CSVRAGVNTGELFF.

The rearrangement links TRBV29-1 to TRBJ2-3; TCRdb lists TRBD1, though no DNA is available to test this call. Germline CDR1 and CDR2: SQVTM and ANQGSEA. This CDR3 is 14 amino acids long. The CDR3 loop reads CSVEGQAHSDTQYF.

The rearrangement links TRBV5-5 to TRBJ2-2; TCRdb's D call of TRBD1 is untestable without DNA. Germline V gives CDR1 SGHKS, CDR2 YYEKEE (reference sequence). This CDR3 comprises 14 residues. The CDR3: CASSPTTGTGELFF.

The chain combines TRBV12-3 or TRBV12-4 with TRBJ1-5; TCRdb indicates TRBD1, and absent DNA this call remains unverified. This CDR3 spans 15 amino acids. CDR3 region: CASSRGTGGDQPQHF.

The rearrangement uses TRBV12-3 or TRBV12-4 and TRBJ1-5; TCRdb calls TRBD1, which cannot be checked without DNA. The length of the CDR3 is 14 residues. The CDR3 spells CASSSQGAGQPQHF.